This TCR beta chain is drawn from a study of blood T cell repertoires in COVID-19. Study in general: Researchers got acute and convalescent COVID-19 samples from the United States, Italy and Spain.

Data came from immunoSEQ multiplex PCR; TCRdb stores just in-frame clones and leaves some out. Among about 250,000 clones listed, around 82% were seen once. Contact with a PCR-confirmed or clinician-diagnosed COVID-19 case occurred within 2 weeks of entry. V lost 6 bases to trimming and J lost 0 bases; unmatched junction nucleotides: 2. The germline V gene encodes CDR1 MNHEY and CDR2 SVGEGT. The CDR3 runs to 14 residues. Sequences were obtained from PBMCs or T cells enriched from blood (not recorded which). The receptor was derived from a woman between 40 and 55 years old who had been exposed to COVID-19. The genes are TRBV6-2 or TRBV6-3 and TRBJ1-2, with TRBD1 matching 9 bases. The CDR3 loop reads CASSDRGANYGYTF. As DNA, the CDR3 is TGTGCCAGCAGCGACAGGGGGGCTAACTATGGCTACACCTTC.